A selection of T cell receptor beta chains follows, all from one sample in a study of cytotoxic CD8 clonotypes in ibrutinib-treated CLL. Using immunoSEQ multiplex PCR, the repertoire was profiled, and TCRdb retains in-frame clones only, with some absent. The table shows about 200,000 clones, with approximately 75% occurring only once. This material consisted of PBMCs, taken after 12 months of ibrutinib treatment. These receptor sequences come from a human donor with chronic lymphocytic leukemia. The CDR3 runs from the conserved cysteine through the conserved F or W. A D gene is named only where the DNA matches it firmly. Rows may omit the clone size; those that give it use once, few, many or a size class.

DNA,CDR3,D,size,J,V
TGTGCCAGCAGTTCCCCGGGGGCGGGTCAAGAGACCCAGTACTTC,CASSSPGAGQETQYF,NA,few,TRBJ2-5,TRBV6-5
TGTGCCAGCAGCTTAGAAGGATTGATCACTGAAGCTTTCTTT,CASSLEGLITEAFF,NA,NA,TRBJ1-1,TRBV7-6
TGCAGTGCTACCGGGAACAATGAGCAGTTCTTC,CSATGNNEQFF,NA,few,TRBJ2-1,TRBV20-1
TGTGCCAGCAGTTTAGGGACTAACCAAGAGACCCAGTACTTC,CASSLGTNQETQYF,TRBD2,NA,TRBJ2-5,TRBV27
TGCGCCAGCAGCCAGACAACCGGGGGCTACGAGCAGTACTTC,CASSQTTGGYEQYF,NA,NA,TRBJ2-7,TRBV4-1
TGTGCCAGCAGCCAAGATCGGGCTGGGGATGGCTACACCTTC,CASSQDRAGDGYTF,NA,NA,TRBJ1-2,TRBV4-2
TGCGCCAGCAGCTTTGGCGACTCTGGGGCCAACGTCCTGACTTTC,CASSFGDSGANVLTF,NA,NA,TRBJ2-6,TRBV5-1
TGCGCCAGCAGTGATGAGGCTAGCGGGGGCAATGAGCAGTTCTTC,CASSDEASGGNEQFF,TRBD2,NA,TRBJ2-1,TRBV10-1
TGTGCCACAACGGGACCGACCCTGGAGACCCAGTACTTC,CATTGPTLETQYF,NA,NA,TRBJ2-5,TRBV6-5
TGTGCCAGCAGTGAATTCGGCTCTGGAAACACCATATATTTT,CASSEFGSGNTIYF,NA,NA,TRBJ1-3,TRBV6-1
TGTGCCAGCAGCCTCAGGGTGACTGAGCAGTACTTC,CASSLRVTEQYF,NA,NA,TRBJ2-7,TRBV7-9
TGTGCCAGCAGTCCGTTCCGGGCTAGCGGGAGGGCTTACGAGCAGTACTTC,CASSPFRASGRAYEQYF,TRBD2,NA,TRBJ2-7,TRBV27
TGTGCCAGCAGCTCCCGAAGCGGGACGGGCACCGGGGAGCTGTTTTTT,CASSSRSGTGTGELFF,TRBD2,NA,TRBJ2-2,TRBV7-9
TGTGCAAGCAGGCTAGCGGAGGGGGCCGATACGCAGTATTTT,CASRLAEGADTQYF,NA,NA,TRBJ2-3,TRBV7-9
TGTGCCAGCAGTTACTCGATAACCTCTGGAAACACCATATATTTT,CASSYSITSGNTIYF,NA,NA,TRBJ1-3,TRBV6-5
TGTGCCAGCAGCTTAGGGTTGGATTTCGCCGAGCAGTACTTC,CASSLGLDFAEQYF,NA,NA,TRBJ2-7,TRBV11-2
TGTGCCACCAGCCCCCGAACCCCTTTAGGGAATCAGCCCCAGCATTTT,CATSPRTPLGNQPQHF,NA,NA,TRBJ1-5,TRBV15
TGTGCCAGCAGCTCCGGGAGGGTCACCGGGGAGCTGTTTTTT,CASSSGRVTGELFF,TRBD2,NA,TRBJ2-2,TRBV7-8
TGTGCCAGCGGAATCAGATACACAGATACGCAGTATTTT,CASGIRYTDTQYF,NA,NA,TRBJ2-3,TRBV6-1
TGTGCCAGCAGCGTATACGGCCAAGAGACCCAGTACTTC,CASSVYGQETQYF,NA,NA,TRBJ2-5,TRBV9
TGCGCCAGCAGCCAAGAGGTGGCAGGGGGCTATGGGGCCAACGTCCTGACTTTC,CASSQEVAGGYGANVLTF,TRBD1,NA,TRBJ2-6,TRBV4-1
TGTGCCAGCTCACCACCGATCTGGGAAGGAAGCTATGGCTACACCTTC,CASSPPIWEGSYGYTF,NA,NA,TRBJ1-2,TRBV18
TGCGCCAGCAGCCAATGGACAGGGGGCTTGGGGACCCAGTACTTC,CASSQWTGGLGTQYF,TRBD1,NA,TRBJ2-5,TRBV4-1
TGTGCCAGCAGTTACGGCGGGGTAACTGAAGCTTTCTTT,CASSYGGVTEAFF,NA,NA,TRBJ1-1,TRBV27
TGCGCCAGTCGGGGACTAGCGGGGGGCTACGAGCAGTACTTC,CASRGLAGGYEQYF,TRBD2,NA,TRBJ2-7,TRBV5-1
TGTGCCAGCAGTTCCCGGCGGGGCAATGAGCAGTTCTTC,CASSSRRGNEQFF,NA,few,TRBJ2-1,TRBV9
TGTGCCAGTAGGGAGGGCGCTCTAGCCAAAAACATTCAGTACTTC,CASREGALAKNIQYF,NA,NA,TRBJ2-4,TRBV19
TGCGCCAGCAGCTTGGGTCAGCTTTACAATGAGCAGTTCTTC,CASSLGQLYNEQFF,NA,NA,TRBJ2-1,TRBV5-1
TGTGCCAGCAGCCAACTCCTAGAGACCGGGGCCAACGTCCTGACTTTC,CASSQLLETGANVLTF,NA,many,TRBJ2-6,TRBV4-2
TGTGCCAGTACTAGGGGGAAAAGCTCCTACAATGAGCAGTTCTTC,CASTRGKSSYNEQFF,NA,few,TRBJ2-1,TRBV19
TGTGCCAGCAGCCCAGCACCGGGACAGGGCACCTACGAGCAGTACTTC,CASSPAPGQGTYEQYF,TRBD1,NA,TRBJ2-7,TRBV5-6
TGTGCCAGCAGCTCAAAACTCGGGCCGTTGTCCGAGCAGTACTTC,CASSSKLGPLSEQYF,NA,NA,TRBJ2-7,TRBV11-3
TGTGCCAGCAGTTCTGACACATGGAGCTACGAGCAGTACTTC,CASSSDTWSYEQYF,NA,NA,TRBJ2-7,TRBV5-5
TGTGCCAGCAGTTTAAAGGCGGGGGCGGCTTTCTTT,CASSLKAGAAFF,NA,NA,TRBJ1-1,TRBV27
TGTGCCAGCAGTTCCGACAGGGTTGGGCAGCCCCAGCATTTT,CASSSDRVGQPQHF,TRBD1,few,TRBJ1-5,TRBV6-5
TGTGCCAGCAGCCCCACTAGCGGGGGGGCGCGGAATGAGCAGTTCTTC,CASSPTSGGARNEQFF,TRBD2,few,TRBJ2-1,TRBV5-4
TGTGCCAGCGCTAGGGGAGGGACAGTTCCTGAAGCTTTCTTT,CASARGGTVPEAFF,TRBD1,NA,TRBJ1-1,TRBV6-6
TGTGCCAGCAGCTTACCGAGGGTCGGGACAGGGAATTCACCCCTCCACTTT,CASSLPRVGTGNSPLHF,TRBD1,NA,TRBJ1-6,TRBV7-8
TGTGCCAGTAGCAAACAGGGAAACAATCAGCCCCAGCATTTT,CASSKQGNNQPQHF,NA,NA,TRBJ1-5,TRBV19
TGTGCCAGCAGCTTTGGGGTTTCGGGAATTACGGGAGAGCAGTTCTTC,CASSFGVSGITGEQFF,NA,NA,TRBJ2-1,TRBV7-6
TGTGCCAGCAGCACTCGACTCACCGCGAACACCGGGGAGCTGTTTTTT,CASSTRLTANTGELFF,NA,NA,TRBJ2-2,TRBV9
TGTGCCAGCAGTGGCAGGGGTTCCTCTAATTCACCCCTCCACTTT,CASSGRGSSNSPLHF,NA,few,TRBJ1-6,TRBV25-1
TGTGCCAGCATTTCCGCATCCCAAGAGACCCAGTACTTC,CASISASQETQYF,NA,NA,TRBJ2-5,TRBV28
TGTGCCAGCAGCGGGGGACAGGGCTCCGAGCAGTACTTC,CASSGGQGSEQYF,TRBD1,NA,TRBJ2-7,TRBV9
TGTGCCAGTAGGCTCGCCGGTTCCTTTGACATCCCATTTAATTCACCCCTCCACTTT,CASRLAGSFDIPFNSPLHF,NA,NA,TRBJ1-6,TRBV19
TGTGCCAGCAGCTTGGGCGGTCCGAGCTATGGCTACACCTTC,CASSLGGPSYGYTF,NA,NA,TRBJ1-2,TRBV7-3
TGTGCCAGCTCTACCCCCGAAGGGATGGCCAAAAACATTCAGTACTTC,CASSTPEGMAKNIQYF,NA,NA,TRBJ2-4,TRBV18
TGTGCCAGCAGTTCAACAGGGGGCACAGATACGCAGTATTTT,CASSSTGGTDTQYF,TRBD1,few,TRBJ2-3,TRBV27
TGTGCCAGCAGCTTGATTCTAGCCCCATACATTCAGTACTTC,CASSLILAPYIQYF,NA,NA,TRBJ2-4,TRBV5-6
TGTGCCAGCAGTTTTCGGGGAGGGGGCACTGAAGCTTTCTTT,CASSFRGGGTEAFF,NA,once,TRBJ1-1,TRBV27
TGTGCCAGTACGGCAGGGGCAGATCCCTACGAGCAGTACTTC,CASTAGADPYEQYF,NA,NA,TRBJ2-7,TRBV7-9
TGTGCCAGCAGTCTTGACCGGGACGGAGCTTCACCCCTCCACTTT,CASSLDRDGASPLHF,NA,NA,TRBJ1-6,TRBV6-6
TGTGCCTGGAGTGTCGGTTTCCAAGAGACCCAGTACTTC,CAWSVGFQETQYF,NA,NA,TRBJ2-5,TRBV30
TGCGCCAGCAGCTTGGGACAGGTCGGGGAGACCCAGTACTTC,CASSLGQVGETQYF,NA,NA,TRBJ2-5,TRBV5-1
TGTGCCAGCAGCCCCCCGGGGAAGGGGAAGGGGGCGTACGAGCAGTACTTC,CASSPPGKGKGAYEQYF,TRBD1,NA,TRBJ2-7,TRBV28
TGTGCCAGCGTTTGGGGGGATAGCAATCAGCCCCAGCATTTT,CASVWGDSNQPQHF,NA,NA,TRBJ1-5,TRBV6-1
TGCGCCAGCAGCCAAGAGGTAATAGCATTCGAGCAGTACTTC,CASSQEVIAFEQYF,NA,NA,TRBJ2-7,TRBV4-1
TGTGCCAGCAGCTTAGCTTTGGGGGGGGTTCAGCCCCAGCATTTT,CASSLALGGVQPQHF,NA,NA,TRBJ1-5,TRBV7-9
TGCGCCAGCAGCCCCAACCCCTTAGCGGGGGGTTTGACAGATACGCAGTATTTT,CASSPNPLAGGLTDTQYF,TRBD2,NA,TRBJ2-3,TRBV5-1
TGTGCCAGCAGCCCGAATTCGGGAGCCGGGGGAGATACGCAGTATTTT,CASSPNSGAGGDTQYF,NA,NA,TRBJ2-3,TRBV5-4